The rows below give T cell receptor beta chains drawn from one sample of a study of shared T cell receptors in the human thymus. Sequencing used immunoSEQ multiplex PCR; TCRdb keeps in-frame clones, though not all of them. Seen here are some 700,000 clones, approximately 85% observed once, and the top ten hold more than 0.008%. Another study also made use of these data, one on human thymus T cells.

Sequencing input: thymocytes. The receptors here all came from a girl under two years old with a congenital heart defect. Both conserved end residues are part of each CDR3. Fields, in order: J gene, V gene, D gene, clone size, CDR3 DNA, CDR3 protein. A D gene is named only where the DNA matches it firmly. Clone size is given for some rows only: seen once, a few or many times, or a class if the clone is expanded.

TRBJ1-1,TRBV25-1,.,.,TGTGCCAGCAGTGAATCAGAAACAGGGCGCGGAGCTTTCTTT,CASSESETGRGAFF
TRBJ1-2,TRBV19,TRBD1,.,TGTGCCAGTAGTGTCCCCGGGACAGGGGGCTCGAGGGGCTACACCTTC,CASSVPGTGGSRGYTF
TRBJ2-1,TRBV28,.,few,TGTGCCAGCAGACCAAGGAGGTTCTACAATGAGCAGTTCTTC,CASRPRRFYNEQFF
TRBJ2-1,TRBV6-5,.,.,TGTGCCAGCAGTTCAACCGGGACTTACCCCAATGAGCAGTTCTTC,CASSSTGTYPNEQFF
TRBJ1-1,TRBV11-2,.,.,TGTGCCAGCAGCTTAGATCCGAGACACCCCGACACTGAAGCTTTCTTT,CASSLDPRHPDTEAFF
TRBJ1-1,TRBV6-1,.,.,TGTGCCAGCAGGGACTGGAGGGCCACTGAAGCTTTCTTT,CASRDWRATEAFF
TRBJ1-1,TRBV7-3,TRBD1,.,TGTGCCAGCAGCACACACCGACAGGGGGCTGGGAACACTGAAGCTTTCTTT,CASSTHRQGAGNTEAFF
TRBJ1-1,TRBV7-6,.,.,TGTGCCAGCAGCTTGGACAGAAACACTGAAGCTTTCTTT,CASSLDRNTEAFF
TRBJ2-1,TRBV2,TRBD2,.,TGTGCCAGCAGAGGGACTAGCAATGAGCAGTTCTTC,CASRGTSNEQFF
TRBJ1-5,TRBV5-8,TRBD1,.,TGTGCCAGCAGCTTGGGGGGGACAGGAAATCAGCCCCAGCATTTT,CASSLGGTGNQPQHF
TRBJ2-5,TRBV6-5,.,.,TGTGCCAGCAGTTCCCGGGACACCAATAGGCGGGAGACCCAGTACTTC,CASSSRDTNRRETQYF
TRBJ1-5,TRBV4-1,.,.,TGCGCCAGCAGCCAAGAAGCGGGGGGCCAGCCCCAGCATTTT,CASSQEAGGQPQHF
TRBJ1-1,TRBV7-9,TRBD1,.,TGTGCCAGCAGCTTAGTAGAGGGGATACAGGGGGCGCGGGACACTGAAGCTTTCTTT,CASSLVEGIQGARDTEAFF
TRBJ1-5,TRBV6-1,.,.,TGTGCCAGCACTCGAATGAGAGCTAGCAATCAGCCCCAGCATTTT,CASTRMRASNQPQHF
TRBJ2-3,TRBV9,TRBD2,.,TGTGCCAGCAGCCATGTACTAGCGGCTAGCACAGATACGCAGTATTTT,CASSHVLAASTDTQYF
TRBJ1-1,TRBV5-1,.,.,TGCGCCAGCAGCTTGCAGGGGATGAACACTGAAGCTTTCTTT,CASSLQGMNTEAFF
TRBJ2-7,TRBV2,TRBD1,.,TGTGCCAGCAGTCCGACAGGGGTTCCCTACGAGCAGTACTTC,CASSPTGVPYEQYF
TRBJ1-1,TRBV28,TRBD1,.,TGTGCCAGCAGTGGACAGGGCATGAACACTGAAGCTTTCTTT,CASSGQGMNTEAFF
TRBJ1-2,TRBV15,TRBD1,.,TGTGCCACCAGCAGAGATAGCGACAGGGCCGCTCCTAACTATGGCTACACCTTC,CATSRDSDRAAPNYGYTF
TRBJ2-1,TRBV4-1,TRBD2,.,TGCGCCAGCAGCCATATAGCGGGTTCCTACAATGAGCAGTTCTTC,CASSHIAGSYNEQFF
TRBJ1-2,TRBV4-1,TRBD1,.,TGCGCCAGCAGCCAAGAACCCAGGGCGGGACAGGGACAAGCCTTGGATGGCTACACCTTC,CASSQEPRAGQGQALDGYTF
TRBJ1-3,TRBV28,.,once,TGTGCCAGCAGAACCTACTATGGCCCTGGAAACACCATATATTTT,CASRTYYGPGNTIYF
TRBJ1-2,TRBV5-1,TRBD1,.,TGCGCCAGCAGCTGGGACCAGGGGGATGACTATGGCTACACCTTC,CASSWDQGDDYGYTF
TRBJ1-1,TRBV19,TRBD1,.,TGTGCCAGTAGGCGGACAGGGAGGGACACTGAAGCTTTCTTT,CASRRTGRDTEAFF
TRBJ1-3,TRBV19,.,.,TGTGCCAGTAGCACGGGACACGTATACTCTGGAAACACCATATATTTT,CASSTGHVYSGNTIYF
TRBJ1-4,TRBV2,.,.,TGTGCCAGCAGTGAAAAGGGCTTACCGGGGGAAAAACTGTTTTTT,CASSEKGLPGEKLFF
TRBJ1-2,TRBV14,TRBD1,.,TGTGCCAGCAGCTCAGACCCCCGGGACAGGGGGCATGGCTACACCTTC,CASSSDPRDRGHGYTF
TRBJ2-3,TRBV4-1,TRBD1,.,TGCGCCAGCAGCCACCCGGACAGGGAGGGCACAGATACGCAGTATTTT,CASSHPDREGTDTQYF
TRBJ2-5,TRBV6-5,.,.,TGTGCCAGCAGTTACCGTCCGGGACAAATCCAAGAGACCCAGTACTTC,CASSYRPGQIQETQYF
TRBJ2-2,TRBV9,.,.,TGTGCCAGCAGCGTACCAACCGGGGAGCTGTTTTTT,CASSVPTGELFF
TRBJ1-2,TRBV14,.,few,TGTGCCAGCAGCCAAGACGGTGGCTACACCTTC,CASSQDGGYTF
TRBJ2-3,TRBV14,.,.,TGTGCCAGCAGCCTCTACACAGATACGCAGTATTTT,CASSLYTDTQYF
TRBJ2-1,TRBV5-6,.,.,TGTGCCAGCAGCCATGGACTCGCCCCGTCTTACAATGAGCAGTTCTTC,CASSHGLAPSYNEQFF
TRBJ1-4,TRBV2,.,.,TGTGCCAGCAAACAGGGAGAAGAAAAACTGTTTTTT,CASKQGEEKLFF
TRBJ2-7,TRBV28,.,few,TGTGCCAGCAGTTTACGGGGTGGCGAGCAGTACTTC,CASSLRGGEQYF
TRBJ2-2,TRBV6-6,.,.,TGTGCCAGCAGTTACCCAGGACAGCTAAACACCGGGGAGCTGTTTTTT,CASSYPGQLNTGELFF
TRBJ1-5,TRBV6-6,.,.,TGTGCCAGCAGTTCCCAGAATCAGCCCCAGCATTTT,CASSSQNQPQHF
TRBJ1-1,TRBV4-1,TRBD1,once,TGCGCCAGCAGCCAGAGGACAGGGGGCAGGAAAAACACTGAAGCTTTCTTT,CASSQRTGGRKNTEAFF
TRBJ1-2,TRBV6-5,.,.,TGTGCCAGCAGTTTAGTACAGTTCGCCAACTATGGCTACACCTTC,CASSLVQFANYGYTF
TRBJ2-4,TRBV6-5,TRBD1,once,TGTGCCAGCAGTTCACAGGGGGAGGCCAAAAACATTCAGTACTTC,CASSSQGEAKNIQYF
TRBJ2-4,TRBV5-1,TRBD2,few,TGCGCCAGCAGCTTCCCGGGGGGGAAAAACATTCAGTACTTC,CASSFPGGKNIQYF
TRBJ2-7,TRBV6-1,.,.,TGTGCCAGCAGTGAATGGGCTGCAGGGGCGCGGAACGAGCAGTACTTC,CASSEWAAGARNEQYF
TRBJ1-6,TRBV14,TRBD1,few,TGTGCCAGCAGCCATACAGGGGCAAGGGATAATTCACCCCTCCACTTT,CASSHTGARDNSPLHF
TRBJ1-2,TRBV5-1,TRBD1,.,TGCGCCAGCAGCTTGGGGGACTCTACAGGGGGCTATGGCTACACCTTC,CASSLGDSTGGYGYTF